Below are 10 T cell receptor beta chains sequenced from a single sample in a study of blood T cell repertoires in COVID-19. Here immunoSEQ multiplex PCR was the method, and the copy in TCRdb shows in-frame clones only, minus some. The sample holds roughly 400,000 clones, about 88% seen once. Specimen: PBMCs or T cells enriched from blood (not recorded which). Receptor source: a woman aged 18-35 years who had been exposed to COVID-19.

The chain is built from TRBV24-1 and TRBJ1-1; 12 positions match TRBD1. CDR1 and CDR2 (germline): KGHDR, SFDVKD. The trim removed 3 bases at V and 1 base at J, leaving 5 bases unmatched. CDR3 length equals 17 residues. CDR3 protein: CATSDAPGQGANTEAFF. The DNA for the CDR3 is TGTGCCACCAGTGATGCGCCGGGACAGGGGGCGAACACTGAAGCTTTCTTT.

V usage is TRBV30 and J usage is TRBJ1-1; D unresolved. V lost 0 bases, J lost 1 base, and 15 bases lay in between. CDR3 length: 16 residues. Germline loops: CDR1 GTSNPN, CDR2 SVGIG (reference sequence). CDR3 in DNA: TGTGCCTGGAGTGTACTGGCGGTAGCCGGGAACACTGAAGCTTTCTTT. It codes for CAWSVLAVAGNTEAFF.

The chain recombines TRBV7-9 with TRBJ1-2; 8 positions match TRBD1. The CDR3 consists of 14 residues. After removal of 5 bases from V and 4 bases from J, the junction contained 6 bases not matched to a gene. Germline V CDR1 and CDR2: SEHNR, FQNEAQ (reference sequence). The CDR3 nucleotides read TGTGCCAGCAGCACTACCGACAGGGGCTATGGCTACACCTTC. Its translation is CASSTTDRGYGYTF. The whole variable domain, remainder taken from reference TRBV7-9 and TRBJ1-2, is DTGVSQNPRHKITKRGQNVTFRCDPISEHNRLYWYRQTLGQGPEFLTYFQNEAQLEKSRLLSDRFSAERPKGSFSTLEIQRTEQGDSAMYLCASSTTDRGYGYTFGSGTRLTVV.

This clone was seen a handful of times. The rearrangement joins TRBV7-9 to TRBJ2-7; TRBD2 matches 8 bases. From germline, CDR1 is SEHNR and CDR2 FQNEAQ (reference sequence). V dropped 1 base and J dropped 0; count of bases not matched to a gene: 5. This CDR3 is 16 amino acids long. In nucleotides, the CDR3 is TGTGCCAGCAGCTTAGAGAGTACTAGCGGCTCCTACGAGCAGTACTTC. Protein: CASSLESTSGSYEQYF.

The CDR3 nucleotides are TGTGCCAGCAGCTTAATCCCTAGCGGGTCCAGTGATGGGGAGCTGTTTTTT. This sequence encodes CASSLIPSGSSDGELFF. The V gene is TRBV7-9, the J gene TRBJ2-2; TRBD2 matches 8 bases. Germline V CDR1 and CDR2: SEHNR, FQNEAQ (reference sequence). The CDR3 has 17 residues. The ends lost 2 bases at V and 8 bases at J; junction bases unmatched: 13.

This rearrangement joins TRBV11-2 to TRBJ2-3; TRBD1 matches 7 bases. Germline assignment: CDR1 SGHAT and CDR2 FQNNGV. The CDR3 has 15 amino acids. With V trimmed by 5 bases and J by 6 bases, 11 bases remained unmatched. The CDR3 is CASSPTDRPTDTQYF. The CDR3 DNA is TGTGCCAGCAGCCCAACGGACAGGCCCACTGATACGCAGTATTTT.

The V gene is TRBV28, the J gene TRBJ1-1, with 8 bases that match TRBD1. CDR3 length: 15 amino acids. V trimming: 5 bases; J trimming: 4 bases; junction bases outside the gene matches: 9. CDR1 and CDR2 (germline): MDHEN, SYDVKM. CDR3 nucleotide sequence: TGTGCCAGCAGTGAGACAGGGGCTTGGAGCACTGAAGCTTTCTTT. It yields the protein CASSETGAWSTEAFF. Looking up the rest from reference TRBV28 and TRBJ1-1 gives the full variable domain: DVKVTQSSRYLVKRTGEKVFLECVQDMDHENMFWYRQDPGLGLRLIYFSYDVKMKEKGDIPEGYSVSREKKERFSLILESASTNQTSMYLCASSETGAWSTEAFFGQGTRLTVV.

V is TRBV24-1 and J is TRBJ2-7; TRBD1 aligns across 9 bases. Germline V gene sequence: CDR1 KGHDR, CDR2 SFDVKD. This CDR3 is 16 amino acids long. J gave up 5 bases and V 4 bases, and 11 bases lay outside the gene matches. The CDR3 nucleotides are TGTGCCACCAGTGAGGGCGGGACAGGGAAGGTGAACGAGCAGTACTTC. Protein sequence: CATSEGGTGKVNEQYF.

This rearrangement joins TRBV4-2 to TRBJ2-7; tentative D call: TRBD2 (6 bases). The V and J ends lost 3 bases and 3 bases respectively, with 21 bases between them. Germline V CDR1 and CDR2: LGHNA, YNFKEQ. This CDR3 has 17 residues. The CDR3 DNA reads TGTGCCAGCAGCCAGACTACCGGGACGGGAGTCGTCTACGAGCAGTACTTC. Its translation is CASSQTTGTGVVYEQYF.

The chain is built from TRBV24-1 and TRBJ2-1, with D uncertain. The CDR3 is 12 residues long. V shed 8 bases and J shed 9 bases, with 13 bases lying between them. From germline, CDR1 is KGHDR and CDR2 SFDVKD. CDR3 in DNA: TGTGCCACCATCCCGCCAGTCTTTGAGCAGTTCTTC. Encoded protein: CATIPPVFEQFF.